These T cell receptor beta chains were read from a single sample in a study of cytomegalovirus exposure and HLA in healthy donors. This table comes from immunoSEQ multiplex PCR, and its TCRdb copy is limited to in-frame clones, with some not included. The sample carries hundreds of thousands of clones, 80% to 90% recorded once. Sequencing was carried out using PBMCs. These receptors all stem from a woman between 18 and 29 years old in good health and CMV-seronegative. Both conserved end residues are part of each CDR3.

TRBJ1-6	TRBV6-4	CASSDSGGDASPLHF
TRBJ2-5	TRBV6-5	CASSLTGGDQETQYF
TRBJ2-7	TRBV19	CASRLTGNTYEQYF
TRBJ2-1	TRBV28	CASRSTPSSYNEQFF
TRBJ2-7	TRBV18	CASSPGTTGRFDEQYF
TRBJ1-1	TRBV7-9	CASSSLGTEAFF
TRBJ1-1	TRBV19	CASSHPGQALNTEAFF
TRBJ2-7	TRBV10-1	CASKSQGGEQYF
TRBJ2-5	TRBV7-9	CASSPSGQQETQYF
TRBJ1-3	TRBV7-9	CASSQGAAGNTIYF
TRBJ2-7	TRBV7-9	CASSSPRDYSTEQYF
TRBJ2-7	TRBV11-2	CASSLIRLRAGGYEQYF
TRBJ1-4	TRBV28	CASSLYQANEKLFF
TRBJ2-5	TRBV28	CASTLTRTSGRMETQYF
TRBJ2-7	TRBV29-1	CSVDAGTGYEQYF
TRBJ1-2	TRBV6-1	CASSEENRGGGYTF
TRBJ2-3	TRBV5-1	CASSLIGQGRIDTQYF
TRBJ1-2	TRBV19	CASSRTDRVHYGYTF
TRBJ2-1	TRBV2	CASSRTINEQFF
TRBJ1-1	TRBV18	CASSPTGMNTEAFF
TRBJ2-1	TRBV11-3	CASSLFHSTYNEQFF
TRBJ1-1	TRBV28	CASSFGAATEAFF
TRBJ2-3	TRBV18	CASSPIQGSADTQYF
TRBJ1-4	TRBV28	CAIGGSVANEKLFF
TRBJ1-1	TRBV5-6	CASSLITGTEAFF
TRBJ2-1	TRBV29-1	CSVARTSLEGEQFF
TRBJ1-6	TRBV10-2	CASSSGEGSYNSPLHF
TRBJ2-7	TRBV13	CASSYNRDRGREQYF
TRBJ2-3	TRBV7-3	CASSSGTGGDTQYF
TRBJ2-5	TRBV4-1	CASRPSGGAETQYF
TRBJ2-1	TRBV27	CASTPLAGGDEQFF
TRBJ2-5	TRBV19	CASSIATSVSQETQYF